A selection of T cell receptor beta chains follows, all from one sample in a study of vaccination and CD4 T cells after COVID-19. Each CDR3 protein is one row after TCRdb ran MiXCR on the PCR reads. The sample contains some 25,000 distinct CDR3 sequences, around 49% of which appear only once. This material consisted of CD4+ T cells from blood, taken before SARS-CoV-2 vaccination. The receptors come from a human donor who had recovered from COVID-19. CDR3s include the opening cysteine and the closing phenylalanine or tryptophan. Fields, in order: J gene, D gene, clone size, V gene, CDR3 DNA, CDR3 protein. The D gene is left open where the match is weak. Expanded clones get a size class; other rows say once, few or many, or leave the size out.

>TRBJ2-4|NA|NA|TRBV2
TGTGCCAGCAGGGATACAGGGTCCGGAGTAGACATTCAGTACTTC
CASRDTGSGVDIQYF
>TRBJ2-1|TRBD2|NA|TRBV28
TGTGCCAGCAGTTGGCGGACTAGTAATTTTATGGTCTATGAGCAGTTCTTC
CASSWRTSNFMVYEQFF
>TRBJ1-5|NA|few|TRBV28
TGTGCCAGCAGTTTTTACGGTCAGCCCCAGCATTTT
CASSFYGQPQHF
>TRBJ2-3|NA|NA|TRBV11-1
TGTGCCAGCAGCGCGGCCCGGGAGAGGAATACGCAGTATTTT
CASSAARERNTQYF
>TRBJ1-5|NA|NA|TRBV20-1
TGCAGTGTTTTATCGGGCAATCAGCCCCAGCATTTT
CSVLSGNQPQHF
>TRBJ2-1|TRBD2|NA|TRBV20-1
TGCAGTGAACCCAGCGGGAGGGCCAATGAGCAGTTCTTC
CSEPSGRANEQFF
>TRBJ2-5|NA|few|TRBV19
TGTGCCAGTAGTATAGGGGTTCTCACAGGAGAGACCCAGTACTTC
CASSIGVLTGETQYF
>TRBJ1-2|NA|NA|TRBV6-2/TRBV6-3
TGTGCCAGCAGTTACTCGCCCGGCTGGGGCTATGGCTACACCTTC
CASSYSPGWGYGYTF
>TRBJ1-2|NA|NA|TRBV28
TGTGCCAGCAGTTTAACCTATGGCTACACCTTC
CASSLTYGYTF
>TRBJ2-2|NA|few|TRBV18
TGTGCCAGCTCACCACCAAGGGCAGCTTACGGGGAGCTGTTTTTT
CASSPPRAAYGELFF
>TRBJ2-2|TRBD2|NA|TRBV20-1
TGCAGTGCTATACGACTAGCGGGTACCACCGGGGAGCTGTTTTTT
CSAIRLAGTTGELFF
>TRBJ2-5|NA|NA|TRBV30
TGTGCCTGGAACAGCGGAACCCCCCAAGAGACCCAGTACTTC
CAWNSGTPQETQYF
>TRBJ2-5|TRBD2|NA|TRBV7-9
TGTGCCAGCAGCTTCAGCGGGAGGGCCGAGGAGACCCAGTACTTC
CASSFSGRAEETQYF
>TRBJ2-2|NA|few|TRBV7-3
TGTGCCAGCAGCTTAGGCAGGGCGAACACCGGGGAGCTGTTTTTT
CASSLGRANTGELFF
>TRBJ1-2|NA|few|TRBV7-2
TGTGCCAGCAGTCAACAGATCTATGGCTACACCTTC
CASSQQIYGYTF
>TRBJ2-6|TRBD2|NA|TRBV15
TGTGCCACCAGCAGAGGAGCGGGAGCTGGGGCCAACGTCCTGACTTTC
CATSRGAGAGANVLTF
>TRBJ2-7|NA|NA|TRBV20-1
TGCAGTGCCGGACCCGACGACTACGAGCAGTACTTC
CSAGPDDYEQYF
>TRBJ1-1|NA|NA|TRBV20-1
TGCAGTGGCCGGGAGGGGAACACTGAAGCTTTCTTT
CSGREGNTEAFF
>TRBJ2-2|TRBD1|NA|TRBV2
TGTGCCAGCATAGGACAGGCGAACACCGGGGAGCTGTTTTTT
CASIGQANTGELFF
>TRBJ1-1|NA|NA|TRBV12-3/TRBV12-4
TGTGCCAGCAGCCAAACCCCCAACACTGAAGCTTTCTTT
CASSQTPNTEAFF
>TRBJ2-1|NA|NA|TRBV12-3/TRBV12-4
TGTGCCAGCAGTACCAGACAGGTAGTCAATGAGCAGTTCTTC
CASSTRQVVNEQFF
>TRBJ2-1|NA|few|TRBV15
TGTGCCACCAGCCATCCTTACAATGAGCAGTTCTTC
CATSHPYNEQFF
>TRBJ2-5|NA|few|TRBV7-8
TGTGCCAGCAGACCCAAAGGGGTGACAGGAACCAGATTAGGGGAGACCCAGTACTTC
CASRPKGVTGTRLGETQYF
>TRBJ2-5|NA|NA|TRBV6-2/TRBV6-3
TGTGCCAGCAGGCGACCCGGCCAAGAGACCCAGTACTTC
CASRRPGQETQYF
>TRBJ2-5|TRBD2|once|TRBV29-1
TGCAGCGTTGTGACTAGCGGGACCTTCCAGACCCAGTACTTC
CSVVTSGTFQTQYF
>TRBJ2-2|TRBD2|NA|TRBV20-1
TGCAGTGCTAGAGGACTAGCGGGACCCACCGGGGAGCTGTTTTTT
CSARGLAGPTGELFF